This is a list of T cell receptor beta chains from one sample in a study of T cells expressing NK-cell markers. Each CDR3 protein gets one entry in TCRdb, which reprocessed the 5' RACE reads and gives no DNA. The sample holds 500,000 to 600,000 distinct CDR3 sequences. Sequencing input: blood T cells: a sorted CD56 or NKG2C T cell subset, CD4+ or CD8+ T cells, or bulk PBMC T cells (not recorded which). All receptors come from a man aged 18 to 29 in good health. CDR3s include the opening cysteine and the closing phenylalanine or tryptophan.

V gene	J gene	CDR3 protein
TRBV18	TRBJ2-2	CASSPLAGMNTGELFF
TRBV28	TRBJ1-4	CASHFSPGTGDEKLFF
TRBV5-8	TRBJ2-7	CASSLAGDIHEQYF
TRBV3-1	TRBJ2-1	CASSQDLLAYNEQFF
TRBV10-3	TRBJ2-3	CAISEAKDSLDTQYF
TRBV20-1	TRBJ1-5	CSAGIGQNQPQHF
TRBV5-6	TRBJ2-2	CASSLGRQHTGELFF
TRBV20-1	TRBJ2-5	CSAEGQRLQETQYF
TRBV7-8	TRBJ2-5	CASSSDRSQTQYF
TRBV5-1	TRBJ1-6	CASSREGANSPLHF
TRBV20-1	TRBJ1-5	CSASPPGRGRGQPQHF
TRBV12-3/TRBV12-4	TRBJ1-6	CASSWRRDRVSPLHF
TRBV4-3	TRBJ2-3	CASSQDASAHTDTQYF
TRBV9	TRBJ2-1	CASSTSGTISYNEQFF
TRBV6-1	TRBJ2-5	CASWGGMPQETQYF
TRBV20-1	TRBJ1-1	CSADGPPRGTEAFF
TRBV5-1	TRBJ2-6	CASSRLRASGANVLTF
TRBV4-3	TRBJ2-1	CASSKDRVPGGNEQFF
TRBV7-6	TRBJ2-3	CASSLGPPGLAGGFDTQYF
TRBV3-1	TRBJ2-1	CASSPGLASNNEQFF
TRBV28	TRBJ1-2	CASSSRDSNYGYTF
TRBV7-2	TRBJ2-5	CASSAWTSPAETQYF
TRBV6-1	TRBJ2-1	CASLERPSSYNEQFF
TRBV2	TRBJ2-2	CASGTSGTWELFF
TRBV20-1	TRBJ2-5	CSAPHRGRETQYF
TRBV12-3/TRBV12-4	TRBJ2-4	CASSFGTSGSPKNIQYF
TRBV20-1	TRBJ2-1	CSARGSGGGGYNEQFF
TRBV28	TRBJ1-2	CASSRRVYGYTF
TRBV29-1	TRBJ2-5	CSVEDYRRGNSGETQYF
TRBV3-1	TRBJ2-7	CASSQDPGTSYEQYF
TRBV12-3/TRBV12-4	TRBJ2-1	CASSTGGTHDEQFF
TRBV12-3/TRBV12-4	TRBJ2-4	CASSFSTTGDIQYF